Listed here is a single TCR beta chain. V dropped 4 bases and J dropped 7; count of bases not matched to a gene: 9. Germline lookup yields CDR1 SGHAT and CDR2 FQNNGV. The CDR3 extends over 15 amino acids. A primer in the constant region served to generate TCR beta cDNA from approximately 460 ng of total RNA. Libraries covering TCR beta were generated through three nested multiplex PCR rounds (using a slightly modified ARM-PCR). In the first two PCR rounds, TRBV1-TRBV30 forward primers were paired with a C-beta reverse primer, and each round lasted roughly 9 cycles. TCRdb redid the calling of the multiplex PCR reads with MiXCR, one entry per CDR3 protein. The sample yields approximately 340,000 distinct CDR3 sequences, about 61% seen once. The sample is drawn from a study of tumor-infiltrating lymphocytes in primary liver carcinoma. Turning to the study itself: Among the tumors, stages were T1-T3 N0M0 and sizes about 4 to 11 cm.

Germline DNA was extracted too, while blood RNA derived from unsorted whole blood. This receptor was obtained from a man in his forties with primary liver carcinoma and hepatitis B virus infection. V usage is TRBV11-2 and J usage is TRBJ2-5; TRBD2 agrees at 10 bases. The specimen was peripheral blood. CDR3 bases: TGTGCCAGCAGCTCTGGACTAGCGGTTTTTGGGACCCAGTACTTC. This sequence encodes CASSSGLAVFGTQYF.